Each of the 18 T cell receptor beta chains below was sequenced from the same sample in a study of blood T cell repertoires in COVID-19. Measured with immunoSEQ multiplex PCR; TCRdb has only the in-frame clones, and not every one. The data contain around 160,000 clones, under 95% of them singletons. Sequenced sample: peripheral blood. Source of these receptors: a man aged 55 to 70 with active or convalescent COVID-19.

The chain joins TRBV18 to TRBJ1-3, with TRBD1 as a possible D gene (6 bases). Germline V gene lookup returns CDR1 KGHSH and CDR2 LQKENI. V shed 5 bases and J shed 0 bases, with 17 bases lying between them. The CDR3 is 17 residues long. Here the CDR3 reads CASSTISGQISGNTIYF. The CDR3 region has the DNA TGTGCCAGCTCAACGATTTCTGGACAGATCTCTGGAAACACCATATATTTT.

The chain links TRBV7-9 to TRBJ1-3; TRBD1 agrees at 8 bases. Trimming took 5 bases from V and 0 from J; bases not matched to a gene: 9. Germline loops: CDR1 SEHNR, CDR2 FQNEAQ (reference sequence). This CDR3 is 17 amino acids long. CDR3 nucleotide sequence: TGTGCCAGCAGCCACCCGGGACAGGCCTACTCTGGAAACACCATATATTTT. This translates into CASSHPGQAYSGNTIYF.

This chain uses TRBV5-1 with TRBJ1-1; D is perhaps TRBD1 (6 bases). CDR1 SGHRS and CDR2 YFSETQ come from the germline V gene. V lost 4 bases to trimming and J lost 10 bases, with 20 bases between them. The CDR3 covers 14 residues. The DNA for the CDR3 is TGCGCCAGCAGCAACAGAAACAGGGTCTCGGGAGCTTTCTTT. This gives the protein CASSNRNRVSGAFF.

The rearrangement uses TRBV11-2 and TRBJ2-1; TRBD1 is a possible D gene (6 bases). CDR1 is SGHAT and CDR2 is FQNNGV in the germline V gene. The CDR3 contains 13 residues. V lost 7 bases, J lost 9 bases, and 16 bases lay in between. This CDR3 reads CASKNTGYGEQFF. The CDR3 coding sequence is TGTGCCAGCAAAAATACAGGGTATGGTGAGCAGTTCTTC. The full variable domain, its missing parts supplied by reference TRBV11-2 and TRBJ2-1, is EAGVAQSPRYKIIEKRQSVAFWCNPISGHATLYWYQQILGQGPKLLIQFQNNGVVDDSQLPKDRFSAERLKGVDSTLKIQPAKLEDSAVYLCASKNTGYGEQFFGPGTRLTVL.

The chain uses TRBV2 and TRBJ1-2; the match to TRBD1 covers 7 bases. CDR3 length: 13 residues. Trimming removed 5 bases from V and 3 bases from J; junction bases left unmatched: 3. Germline V CDR1 and CDR2: SNHLY, FYNNEI. CDR3 in DNA: TGTGCCAGCAGTACGGGACAGTACTATGGCTACACCTTC. Translated, it gives CASSTGQYYGYTF.

This clone was seen only a few times. The rearrangement uses TRBV27 and TRBJ1-2; D might be TRBD1 (5 bases). Trimming left V 5 bases short and J 4 bases short, with 17 bases between. Per germline, CDR1 MNHEY and CDR2 SMNVEV (reference sequence). The CDR3 runs 15 residues. DNA of the CDR3: TGTGCCAGCAGTCTCGGTGGTGGGGGACTCTATGGCTACACCTTC. Protein product: CASSLGGGGLYGYTF.

V gene TRBV5-4 combines with J gene TRBJ1-1; 8 nucleotides match TRBD1. V lost 4 bases to trimming and J lost 0 bases; unmatched junction nucleotides: 5. The CDR3 has 15 amino acids. The germline V gene has CDR1 SGHNT and CDR2 YYREEE (reference sequence). DNA for the CDR3: TGTGCCAGCAGCCGTGCAGGGGGCATGAACACTGAAGCTTTCTTT. Translated, it gives CASSRAGGMNTEAFF.

This chain joins TRBV9 and TRBJ1-3; TRBD1 might be the D (6 bases). CDR3 size: 16 residues. Germline-derived CDR1 and CDR2 are SGDLS and YYNGEE. V lost 2 bases and J 0 bases, leaving 12 bases between the germline ends. The CDR3 DNA reads as TGTGCCAGCAGCGTTTCAGGGGTATTCTCTGGAAACACCATATATTTT. This sequence encodes CASSVSGVFSGNTIYF. Based on the CDR3 plus reference TRBV9 and TRBJ1-3, the full variable domain is DSGVTQTPKHLITATGQRVTLRCSPRSGDLSVYWYQQSLDQGLQFLIQYYNGEERAKGNILERFSAQQFPDLHSELNLSSLELGDSALYFCASSVSGVFSGNTIYFGEGSWLTVV.

This chain joins TRBV29-1 and TRBJ1-2, with TRBD1 matching over 12 bases. The CDR3 contains 15 residues. Trimming cost V 1 base and J 3 bases; bases outside gene matches: 3. Germline V CDR1 and CDR2: SQVTM, ANQGSEA. This CDR3 is CSVEVGQGAYYGYTF. The CDR3 coding sequence is TGCAGCGTTGAAGTGGGACAGGGGGCCTACTATGGCTACACCTTC.

The rearrangement links TRBV19 to TRBJ2-5; 7 nucleotides align to TRBD2. Looked up from germline, CDR1 is LNHDA and CDR2 is SQIVND (reference sequence). The trim removed 1 base at V and 5 bases at J, leaving 4 bases unmatched. CDR3 length: 14 amino acids. The CDR3 here is CASSIAAGVETQYF. CDR3 nucleotides: TGTGCCAGTAGTATAGCGGCGGGGGTGGAGACCCAGTACTTC.

The DNA for the CDR3 is TGTGCCAGTAGGAGCGACAGGCCCTACGAGCAGTACTTC. The encoded protein is CASRSDRPYEQYF. The chain is built from TRBV19 and TRBJ2-7, with a possible D match to TRBD1 (6 bases). The V gene lost 6 bases and the J gene lost 2 bases, with 11 bases spanning the gap. Germline loops: CDR1 LNHDA, CDR2 SQIVND (reference sequence). The CDR3 covers 13 residues.

This clone was observed once. The chain is built from TRBV10-3 and TRBJ2-3; 8 nucleotides match TRBD1. Per germline, CDR1 ENHRY and CDR2 SYGVKD. The length of the CDR3 is 17 residues. Unmatched junction bases numbered 13, after V lost 5 bases and J lost 3 bases. CDR3 loop: CAISRGQGGIGTDTQYF. CDR3 bases: TGTGCCATCAGTCGAGGACAGGGAGGTATAGGGACAGATACGCAGTATTTT.

The chain joins TRBV7-9 to TRBJ1-2, with D possibly TRBD1 on 5 matching bases. V dropped 5 bases and J dropped 3 bases, with 13 bases sitting between them. The CDR3 has 14 amino acids. Germline-derived CDR1 and CDR2 are SEHNR and FQNEAQ (reference sequence). The CDR3 nucleotides are TGTGCCAGCAGCCCCCCGGGGGGTCACTATGGCTACACCTTC. This translates into CASSPPGGHYGYTF.

The chain has TRBV2 and TRBJ2-5, with 7 bases that match TRBD1. CDR3 size: 13 residues. Germline CDR1 reads SNHLY; CDR2 reads FYNNEI. V dropped 7 bases and J dropped 1; count of bases not matched to a gene: 3. The CDR3 DNA reads TGTGCCAGCACCGGGACAGTCCAAGAGACCCAGTACTTC. Encoded protein: CASTGTVQETQYF.

V is TRBV7-6 and J is TRBJ2-2; D ambiguous. The germline V gene has CDR1 SGHVS and CDR2 FNYEAQ. V was clipped by 3 bases and J by 0 bases, with 8 bases between them. The CDR3 is made up of 15 amino acids. The CDR3 spells CASSLYSPNTGELFF. CDR3 in DNA: TGTGCCAGCAGCTTGTACAGCCCGAACACCGGGGAGCTGTTTTTT. Combining the CDR3 with reference TRBV7-6 and TRBJ2-2 gives the whole variable domain GAGVSQSPRYKVTKRGQDVALRCDPISGHVSLYWYRQALGQGPEFLTYFNYEAQQDKSGLPNDRFSAERPEGSISTLTIQRTEQRDSAMYRCASSLYSPNTGELFFGEGSRLTVL.

This clone was recorded only once. The gene calls are TRBV5-1 and TRBJ2-1; 13 bases fit TRBD2. V was clipped by 4 bases and J by 4 bases; unmatched bases: 2. This CDR3 has 15 amino acids. CDR1 SGHRS and CDR2 YFSETQ come from the germline V gene. CDR3 sequence (DNA): TGCGCCAGCAGCACTAGCGGGAGGGGGTACAATGAGCAGTTCTTC. Translating gives CASSTSGRGYNEQFF.

V and J are TRBV19 and TRBJ1-2; possibly TRBD1 for D (5 bases). The germline CDR1 and CDR2 sequences are LNHDA and SQIVND (reference sequence). There are 15 residues in the CDR3. The V and J ends lost 5 bases and 4 bases respectively, with 17 bases between them. The CDR3 bases are TGTGCCAGTAGTTTCTCGGCAGGGAATGTCTATGGCTACACCTTC. Translation gives CASSFSAGNVYGYTF.

The chain joins TRBV19 to TRBJ2-1, with 9 bases lining up with TRBD1. V lost 6 bases, J lost 0 bases, and 6 bases stayed unmatched. CDR1 is LNHDA and CDR2 is SQIVND in the germline V gene (reference sequence). The CDR3 length is 16 residues. DNA for the CDR3: TGTGCCAGTAGAGCAGGACAGGGGAGCTCCTACAATGAGCAGTTCTTC. Amino acid sequence: CASRAGQGSSYNEQFF. Together with reference TRBV19 and TRBJ2-1, the CDR3 gives the full variable domain: DGGITQSPKYLFRKEGQNVTLSCEQNLNHDAMYWYRQDPGQGLRLIYYSQIVNDFQKGDIAEGYSVSREKKESFPLTVTSAQKNPTAFYLCASRAGQGSSYNEQFFGPGTRLTVL.